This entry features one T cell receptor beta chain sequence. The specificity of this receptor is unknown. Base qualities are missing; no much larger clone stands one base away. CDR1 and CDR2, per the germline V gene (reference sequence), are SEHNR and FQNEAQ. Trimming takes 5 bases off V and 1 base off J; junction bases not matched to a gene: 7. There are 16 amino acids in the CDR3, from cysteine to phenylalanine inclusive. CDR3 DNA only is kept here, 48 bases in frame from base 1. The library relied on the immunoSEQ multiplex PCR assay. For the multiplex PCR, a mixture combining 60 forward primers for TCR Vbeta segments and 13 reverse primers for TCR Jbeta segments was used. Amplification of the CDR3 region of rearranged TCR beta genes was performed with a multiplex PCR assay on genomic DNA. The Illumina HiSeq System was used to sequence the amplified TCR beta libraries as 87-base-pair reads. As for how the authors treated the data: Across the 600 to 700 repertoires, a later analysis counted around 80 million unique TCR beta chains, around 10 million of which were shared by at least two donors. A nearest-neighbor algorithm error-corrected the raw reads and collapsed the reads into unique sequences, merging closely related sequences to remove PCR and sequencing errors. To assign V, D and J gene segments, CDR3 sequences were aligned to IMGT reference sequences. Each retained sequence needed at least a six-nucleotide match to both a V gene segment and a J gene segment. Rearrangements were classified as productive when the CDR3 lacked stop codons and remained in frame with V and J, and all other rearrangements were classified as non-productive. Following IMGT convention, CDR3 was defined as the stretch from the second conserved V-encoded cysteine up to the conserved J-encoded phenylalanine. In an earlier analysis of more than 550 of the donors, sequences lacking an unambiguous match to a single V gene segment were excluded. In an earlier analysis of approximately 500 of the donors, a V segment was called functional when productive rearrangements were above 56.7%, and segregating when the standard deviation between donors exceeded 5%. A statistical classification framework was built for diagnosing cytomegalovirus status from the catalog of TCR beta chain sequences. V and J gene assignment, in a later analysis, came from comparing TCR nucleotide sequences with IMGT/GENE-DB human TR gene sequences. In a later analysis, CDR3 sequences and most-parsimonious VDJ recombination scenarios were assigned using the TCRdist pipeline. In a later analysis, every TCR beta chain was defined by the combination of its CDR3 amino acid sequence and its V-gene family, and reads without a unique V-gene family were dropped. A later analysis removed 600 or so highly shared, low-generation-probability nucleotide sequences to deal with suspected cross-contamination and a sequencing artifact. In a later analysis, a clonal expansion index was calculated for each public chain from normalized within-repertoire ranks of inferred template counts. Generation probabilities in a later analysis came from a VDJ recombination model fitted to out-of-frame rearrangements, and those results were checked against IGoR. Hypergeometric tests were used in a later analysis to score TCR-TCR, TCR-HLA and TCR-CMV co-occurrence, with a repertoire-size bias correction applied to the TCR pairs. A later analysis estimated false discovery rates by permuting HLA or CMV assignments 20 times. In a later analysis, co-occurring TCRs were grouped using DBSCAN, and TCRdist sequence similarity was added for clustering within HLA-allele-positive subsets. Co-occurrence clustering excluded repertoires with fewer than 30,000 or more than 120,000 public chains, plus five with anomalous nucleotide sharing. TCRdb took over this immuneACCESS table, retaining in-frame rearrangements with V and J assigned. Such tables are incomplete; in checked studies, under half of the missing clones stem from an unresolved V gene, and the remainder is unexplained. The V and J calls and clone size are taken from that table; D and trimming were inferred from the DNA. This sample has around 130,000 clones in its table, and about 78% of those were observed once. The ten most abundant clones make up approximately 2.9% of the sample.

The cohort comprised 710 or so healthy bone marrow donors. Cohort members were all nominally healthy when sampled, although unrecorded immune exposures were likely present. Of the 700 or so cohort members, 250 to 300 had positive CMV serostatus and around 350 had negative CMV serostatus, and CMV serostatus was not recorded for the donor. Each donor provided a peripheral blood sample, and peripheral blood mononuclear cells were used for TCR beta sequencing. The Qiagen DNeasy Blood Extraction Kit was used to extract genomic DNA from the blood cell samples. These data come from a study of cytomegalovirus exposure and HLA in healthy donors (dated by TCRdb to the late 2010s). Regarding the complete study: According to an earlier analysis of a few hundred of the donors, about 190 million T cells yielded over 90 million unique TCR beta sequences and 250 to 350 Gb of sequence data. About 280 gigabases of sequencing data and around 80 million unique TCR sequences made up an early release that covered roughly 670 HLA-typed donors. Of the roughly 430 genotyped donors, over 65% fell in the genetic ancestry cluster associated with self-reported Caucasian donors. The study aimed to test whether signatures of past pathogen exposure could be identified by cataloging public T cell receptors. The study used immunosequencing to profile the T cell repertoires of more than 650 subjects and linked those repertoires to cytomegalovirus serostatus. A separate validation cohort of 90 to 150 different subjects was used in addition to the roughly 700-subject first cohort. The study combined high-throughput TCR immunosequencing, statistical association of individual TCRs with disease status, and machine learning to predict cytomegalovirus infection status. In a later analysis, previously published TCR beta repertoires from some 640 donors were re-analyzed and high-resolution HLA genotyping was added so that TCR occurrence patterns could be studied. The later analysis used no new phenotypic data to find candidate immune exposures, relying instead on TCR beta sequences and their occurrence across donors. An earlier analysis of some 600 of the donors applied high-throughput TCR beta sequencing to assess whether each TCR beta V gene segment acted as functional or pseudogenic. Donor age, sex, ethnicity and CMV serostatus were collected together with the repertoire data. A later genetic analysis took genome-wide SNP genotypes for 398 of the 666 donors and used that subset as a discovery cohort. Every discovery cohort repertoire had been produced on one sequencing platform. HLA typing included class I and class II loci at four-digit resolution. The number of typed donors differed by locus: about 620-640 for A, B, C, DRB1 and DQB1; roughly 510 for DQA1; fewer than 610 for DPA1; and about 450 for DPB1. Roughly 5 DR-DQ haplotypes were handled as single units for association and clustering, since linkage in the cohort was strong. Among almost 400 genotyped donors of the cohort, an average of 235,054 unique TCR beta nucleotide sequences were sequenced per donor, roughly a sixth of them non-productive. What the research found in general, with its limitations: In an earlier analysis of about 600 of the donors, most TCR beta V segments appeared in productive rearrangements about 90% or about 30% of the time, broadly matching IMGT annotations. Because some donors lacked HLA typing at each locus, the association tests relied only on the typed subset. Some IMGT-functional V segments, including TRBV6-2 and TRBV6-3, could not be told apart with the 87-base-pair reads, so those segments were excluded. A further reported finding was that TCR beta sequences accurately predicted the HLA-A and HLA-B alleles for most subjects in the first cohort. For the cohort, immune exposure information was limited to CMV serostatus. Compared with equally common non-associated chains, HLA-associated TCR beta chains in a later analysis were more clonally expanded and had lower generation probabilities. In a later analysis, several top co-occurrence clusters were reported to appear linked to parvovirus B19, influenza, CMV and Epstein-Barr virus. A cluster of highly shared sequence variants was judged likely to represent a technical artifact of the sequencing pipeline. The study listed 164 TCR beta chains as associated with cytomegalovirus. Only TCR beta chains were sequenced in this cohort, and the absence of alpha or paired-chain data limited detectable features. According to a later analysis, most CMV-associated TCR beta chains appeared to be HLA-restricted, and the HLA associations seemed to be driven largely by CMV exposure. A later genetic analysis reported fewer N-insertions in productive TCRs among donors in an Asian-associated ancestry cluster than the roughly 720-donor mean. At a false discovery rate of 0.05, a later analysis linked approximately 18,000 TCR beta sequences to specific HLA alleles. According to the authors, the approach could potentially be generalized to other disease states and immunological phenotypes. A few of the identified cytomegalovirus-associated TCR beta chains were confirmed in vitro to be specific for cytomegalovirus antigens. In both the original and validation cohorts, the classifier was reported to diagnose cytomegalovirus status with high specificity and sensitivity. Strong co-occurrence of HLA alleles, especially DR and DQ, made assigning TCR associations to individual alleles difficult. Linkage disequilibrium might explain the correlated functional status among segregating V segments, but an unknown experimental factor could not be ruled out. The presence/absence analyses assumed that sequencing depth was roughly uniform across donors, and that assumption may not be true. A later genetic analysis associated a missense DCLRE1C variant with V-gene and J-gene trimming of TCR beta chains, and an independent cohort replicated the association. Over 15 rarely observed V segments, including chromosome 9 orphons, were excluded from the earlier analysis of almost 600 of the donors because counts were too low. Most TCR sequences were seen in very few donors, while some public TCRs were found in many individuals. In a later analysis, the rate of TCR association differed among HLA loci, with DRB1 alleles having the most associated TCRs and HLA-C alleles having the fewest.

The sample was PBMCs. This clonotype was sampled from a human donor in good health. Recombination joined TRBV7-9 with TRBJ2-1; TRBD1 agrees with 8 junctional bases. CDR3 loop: CASSTPQGVSYNEQFF. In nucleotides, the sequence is TGTGCCAGCAGCACCCCACAGGGGGTATCCTACAATGAGCAGTTCTTC.